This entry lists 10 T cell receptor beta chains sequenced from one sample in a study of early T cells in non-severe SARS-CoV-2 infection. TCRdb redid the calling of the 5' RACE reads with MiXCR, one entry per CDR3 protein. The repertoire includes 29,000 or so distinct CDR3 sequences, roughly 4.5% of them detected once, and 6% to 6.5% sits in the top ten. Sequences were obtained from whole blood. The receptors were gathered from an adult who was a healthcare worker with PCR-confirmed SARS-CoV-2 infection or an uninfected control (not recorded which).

The CDR3 DNA sequence: TGTGCCAGCAGCCCAACTGTCTACGAGCAGTACTTC. Translated: CASSPTVYEQYF. V and J are TRBV6-6 and TRBJ2-7, with D unclear. The CDR3 is 12 amino acids. The V and J ends lost 6 bases and 3 bases respectively, with 9 bases between them. The germline V gene encodes CDR1 MNHNY and CDR2 SVGAGI (reference sequence).

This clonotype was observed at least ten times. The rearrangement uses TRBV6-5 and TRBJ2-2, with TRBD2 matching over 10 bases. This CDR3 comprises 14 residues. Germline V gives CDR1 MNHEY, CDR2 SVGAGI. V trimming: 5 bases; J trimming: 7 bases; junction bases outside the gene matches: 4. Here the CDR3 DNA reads TGTGCCAGCAGTCAGCGGGGGGGCGACGGGGAGCTGTTTTTT. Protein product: CASSQRGGDGELFF.

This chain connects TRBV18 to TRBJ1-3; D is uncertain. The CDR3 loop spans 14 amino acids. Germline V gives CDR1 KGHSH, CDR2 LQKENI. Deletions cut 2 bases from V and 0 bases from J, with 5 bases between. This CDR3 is CASSPDHSGNTIYF. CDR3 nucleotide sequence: TGTGCCAGCTCACCAGACCACTCTGGAAACACCATATATTTT.

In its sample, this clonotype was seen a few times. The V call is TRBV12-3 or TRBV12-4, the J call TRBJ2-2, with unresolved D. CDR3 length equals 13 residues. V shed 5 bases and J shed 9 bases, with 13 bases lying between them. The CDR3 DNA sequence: TGTGCCAGCAGTCTAACAGAGACCTGGGAGCTGTTTTTT. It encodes CASSLTETWELFF.

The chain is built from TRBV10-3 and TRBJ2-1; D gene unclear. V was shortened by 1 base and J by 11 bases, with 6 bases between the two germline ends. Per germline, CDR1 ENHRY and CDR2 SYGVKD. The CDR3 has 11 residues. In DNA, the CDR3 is TGTGCCATCAGTGAGTGGCCTAAGCAGTTCTTC. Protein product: CAISEWPKQFF.

For the CDR3, the DNA is TGTGCCAGCTCACCAGGGGCGGGGGCCTACGAGCAGTACTTC. This translates into CASSPGAGAYEQYF. V gene TRBV18 combines with J gene TRBJ2-7, with 7 bases that match TRBD2. Germline-derived CDR1 and CDR2 are KGHSH and LQKENI. With V trimmed by 2 bases and J by 2 bases, 3 bases remained unmatched. The CDR3 sequence is 14 residues long.

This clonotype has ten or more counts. CDR3 loop: CSARDGGRETGELFF. CDR3 DNA sequence: TGCAGTGCTAGAGATGGAGGGAGAGAAACCGGGGAGCTGTTTTTT. The rearrangement joins TRBV20-1 to TRBJ2-2, with a possible D match to TRBD2 (6 bases). Trimming removed 0 bases at V and 5 bases at J, with 13 bases between. This CDR3 region has 15 residues. Germline CDR1 is DFQATT and CDR2 is SNEGSKA (reference sequence).

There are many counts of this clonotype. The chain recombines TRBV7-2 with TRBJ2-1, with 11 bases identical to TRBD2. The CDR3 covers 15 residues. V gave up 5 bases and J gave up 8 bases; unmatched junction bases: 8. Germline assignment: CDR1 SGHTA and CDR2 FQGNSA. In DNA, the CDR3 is TGTGCCAGCAGCAGAACTAGCGGGGGACGGTATGAGCAGTTCTTC. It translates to CASSRTSGGRYEQFF.

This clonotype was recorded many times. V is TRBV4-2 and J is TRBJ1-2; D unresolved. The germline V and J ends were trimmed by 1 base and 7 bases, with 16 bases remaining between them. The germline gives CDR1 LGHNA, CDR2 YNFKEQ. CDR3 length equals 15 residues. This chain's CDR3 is CASSQGDGSLSGYTF. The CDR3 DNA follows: TGTGCCAGCAGCCAAGGAGACGGTAGTTTAAGTGGCTACACCTTC.

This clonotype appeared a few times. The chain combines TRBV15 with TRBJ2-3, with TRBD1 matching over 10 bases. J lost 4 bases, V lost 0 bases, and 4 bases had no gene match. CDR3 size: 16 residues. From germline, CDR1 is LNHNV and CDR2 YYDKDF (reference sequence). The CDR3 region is CATSRDQGTGADTQYF. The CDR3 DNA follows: TGTGCCACCAGCAGAGATCAAGGGACAGGGGCAGATACGCAGTATTTT.